This T cell receptor (beta chain) comes out of a study of blood T cell repertoires in COVID-19. Study background: The United States, Italy and Spain provided the acute and convalescent COVID-19 samples. T cells, B-cell-depleted T cells, or PBMCs provided the cDNA or gDNA that served as material.

In the original analysis: Counts of nucleated cells, estimated from reference gene primer amplification, were obtained. Sequencing was performed with immunoSEQ multiplex PCR; in TCRdb, only in-frame clones are kept and a portion is missing. That table is the source of V, J and clone size, and D and trimming were worked out from the DNA. The data contain some 70,000 clones, roughly 88% of them singletons. Per the germline V gene, CDR1 is MDHEN and CDR2 is SYDVKM. This CDR3 contains 16 residues. The V end lost 3 bases, the J end lost 6 bases, and 18 bases lay between the germline ends. The origin of this receptor is a woman in her 70s with acute or convalescent COVID-19. V and J are TRBV28 and TRBJ1-3, with D perhaps matching TRBD1 (5 bases). What was sequenced was peripheral blood. CDR3 loop: CASSLGPGESENTIYF. CDR3 DNA sequence: TGTGCCAGCAGTTTGGGACCGGGAGAAAGCGAAAACACCATATATTTT.